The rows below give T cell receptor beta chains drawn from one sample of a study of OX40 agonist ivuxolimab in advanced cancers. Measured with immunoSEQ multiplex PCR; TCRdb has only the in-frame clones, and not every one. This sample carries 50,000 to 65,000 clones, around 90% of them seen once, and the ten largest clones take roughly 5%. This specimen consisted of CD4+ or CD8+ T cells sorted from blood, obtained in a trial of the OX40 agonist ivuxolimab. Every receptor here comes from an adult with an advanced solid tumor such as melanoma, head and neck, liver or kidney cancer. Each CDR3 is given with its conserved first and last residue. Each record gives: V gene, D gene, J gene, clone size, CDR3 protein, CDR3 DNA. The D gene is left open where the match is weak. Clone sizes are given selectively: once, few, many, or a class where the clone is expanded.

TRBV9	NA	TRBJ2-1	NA	CASSPDNEQFF	TGTGCCAGCAGCCCAGACAATGAGCAGTTCTTC
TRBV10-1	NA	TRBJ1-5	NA	CASSESHNQPQHF	TGCGCCAGCAGTGAGTCACACAATCAGCCCCAGCATTTT
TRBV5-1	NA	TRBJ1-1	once	CASSLTVNTEAFF	TGCGCCAGCAGCTTGACAGTGAACACTGAAGCTTTCTTT
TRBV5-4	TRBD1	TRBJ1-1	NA	CASSGTGGQRTEAFF	TGTGCCAGCAGCGGGACAGGGGGCCAGAGGACTGAAGCTTTCTTT
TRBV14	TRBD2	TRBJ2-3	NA	CASSQVSASGSRDTQYF	TGTGCCAGCAGCCAAGTCTCTGCTAGCGGGAGTAGAGATACGCAGTATTTT
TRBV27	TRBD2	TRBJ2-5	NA	CASSTGGGETQYF	TGTGCCAGCAGTACGGGGGGGGGAGAGACCCAGTACTTC
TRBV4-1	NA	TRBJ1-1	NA	CASSQGDRSRGTEAFF	TGCGCCAGCAGCCAAGGGGATCGTTCGCGGGGGACTGAAGCTTTCTTT
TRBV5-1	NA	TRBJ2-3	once	CASSLDLDTQYF	TGCGCCAGCAGTCTCGATTTAGATACGCAGTATTTT
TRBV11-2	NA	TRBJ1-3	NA	CASSLYLSSGNTIYF	TGTGCCAGCAGCTTATATCTGAGCTCTGGAAACACCATATATTTT
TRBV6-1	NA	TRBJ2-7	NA	CASSLGQNYEQYF	TGTGCCAGCAGCCTAGGACAGAATTACGAGCAGTACTTC
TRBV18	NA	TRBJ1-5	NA	CASSPGVYSNQPQHF	TGTGCCAGCTCACCCGGAGTTTATAGCAATCAGCCCCAGCATTTT
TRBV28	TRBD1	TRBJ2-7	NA	CASSRPQGADEQYF	TGTGCCAGCAGTAGACCTCAGGGGGCTGACGAGCAGTACTTC
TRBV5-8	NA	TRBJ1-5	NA	CASSRLPTVNQPQHF	TGTGCCAGCAGCCGGTTACCGACGGTCAATCAGCCCCAGCATTTT
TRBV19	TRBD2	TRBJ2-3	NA	CASSTGLATDTQYF	TGTGCCAGTAGTACGGGACTAGCGACTGATACGCAGTATTTT
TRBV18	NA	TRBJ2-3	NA	CASSPPSENTQYF	TGTGCCAGCTCACCACCTTCCGAGAACACGCAGTATTTT
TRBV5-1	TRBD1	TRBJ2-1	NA	CASSYGTDYNEQFF	TGCGCCAGCAGTTATGGGACAGACTACAATGAGCAGTTCTTC
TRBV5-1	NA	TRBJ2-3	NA	CASRSGTSNTDTQYF	TGCGCCAGCAGGTCCGGGACGTCCAACACAGATACGCAGTATTTT
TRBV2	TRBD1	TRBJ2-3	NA	CASKTGVADTQYF	TGTGCCAGCAAGACAGGGGTGGCAGATACGCAGTATTTT
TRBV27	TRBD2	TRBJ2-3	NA	CASSVIAGGADTQYF	TGTGCCAGCAGTGTTATAGCGGGAGGGGCAGATACGCAGTATTTT
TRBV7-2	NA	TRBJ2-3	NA	CASSYEPLWSTDTQYF	TGTGCCAGCAGCTACGAACCCCTCTGGAGCACAGATACGCAGTATTTT
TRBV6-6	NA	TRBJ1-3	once	CASSYEVRAGNTIYF	TGTGCCAGCAGTTACGAGGTCAGGGCTGGAAACACCATATATTTT
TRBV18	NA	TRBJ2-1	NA	CASSEGTANEQFF	TGTGCCAGCTCGGAGGGGACTGCCAATGAGCAGTTCTTC
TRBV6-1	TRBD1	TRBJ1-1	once	CASRRGPDMNTEAFF	TGTGCCAGCAGAAGGGGGCCAGACATGAACACTGAAGCTTTCTTT
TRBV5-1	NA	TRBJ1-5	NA	CASSLEGSNQPQHF	TGCGCCAGCAGCTTAGAGGGTAGCAATCAGCCCCAGCATTTT
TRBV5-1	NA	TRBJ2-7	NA	CASSLPGEDEQYF	TGCGCCAGCAGCTTACCGGGGGAGGACGAGCAGTACTTC
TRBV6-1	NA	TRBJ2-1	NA	CASRGAPSTYNEQFF	TGTGCCAGCAGGGGGGCCCCTAGCACTTACAATGAGCAGTTCTTC
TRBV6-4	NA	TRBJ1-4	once	CASSDPATARIRGGSSEDEKLFF	TGTGCCAGCAGTGACCCTGCGACGGCCCGGATCAGGGGCGGGTCGAGCGAAGATGAAAAACTGTTTTTT
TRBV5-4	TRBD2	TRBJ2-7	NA	CASSLAGGPPDEQYF	TGTGCCAGCAGCTTAGCGGGAGGGCCCCCCGACGAGCAGTACTTC
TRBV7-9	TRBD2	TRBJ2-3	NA	CASSGGAGASTDTQYF	TGTGCCAGCAGCGGGGGAGCGGGGGCTAGCACAGATACGCAGTATTTT
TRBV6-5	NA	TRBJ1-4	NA	CASSYSREILKMFF	TGTGCCAGCAGTTACTCTAGGGAGATCCTCAAGATGTTTTTT